The 28 T cell receptor beta chains presented below share a single source sample, sequenced in a study of long-term antiretroviral therapy in people with HIV. The immunoSEQ assay was v3.0, run at survey level. Generated by immunoSEQ multiplex PCR, the TCRdb table keeps only in-frame clones and is missing some. The data contain 25,000 to 30,000 clones, about 81% of them singletons. The sample in question was unsorted PBMCs, obtained 2.9 years after starting antiretroviral therapy. The origin of the receptors is a man in his forties or fifties with HIV.

The chain has TRBV10-3 and TRBJ1-1; D perhaps matches TRBD1 (5 bases). CDR3 length: 15 amino acids. The V and J ends lost 3 bases and 2 bases respectively, with 13 bases between them. Germline CDR1 ENHRY, CDR2 SYGVKD. The DNA of the CDR3 is TGTGCCATCAGTGATAGGGCAGGGCCTAACACTGAAGCTTTCTTT. Amino acid sequence: CAISDRAGPNTEAFF.

The chain recombines TRBV9 with TRBJ2-6; D may be TRBD1 (6 bases). Germline V gene sequence: CDR1 SGDLS, CDR2 YYNGEE. The CDR3 extends over 18 amino acids. Trimming left V 3 bases short and J 2 bases short, with 18 bases between. The CDR3 DNA sequence: TGTGCCAGCAGCGCCCGGGACATTCAATCCCCTGGGGCCAACGTCCTGACTTTC. Its protein product is CASSARDIQSPGANVLTF.

The rearrangement uses TRBV27 and TRBJ2-2; 8 nucleotides match TRBD2. The CDR3 spans 18 residues. Germline lookup yields CDR1 MNHEY and CDR2 SMNVEV (reference sequence). Trimming took 5 bases from V and 5 from J; bases not matched to a gene: 16. The CDR3 DNA sequence: TGTGCCAGCAGTAACACCATACCAGCGGGGGTGAGAACCGGGGAGCTGTTTTTT. Its protein product is CASSNTIPAGVRTGELFF.

The gene calls are TRBV2 and TRBJ1-2; TRBD1 matches at 8 bases. This CDR3 comprises 14 residues. In germline, CDR1 is SNHLY, CDR2 FYNNEI. V trimming: 5 bases; J trimming: 2 bases; junction bases outside the gene matches: 4. The CDR3 DNA is TGTGCCAGCAGTTCGACAGGGGTGAACTATGGCTACACCTTC. This gives the protein CASSSTGVNYGYTF.

The rearrangement joins TRBV7-2 to TRBJ2-7; 9 bases align to TRBD1. The V segment lost 5 bases and the J segment 4 bases; nucleotides outside the gene matches: 3. This CDR3 is 13 amino acids long. The germline CDR1 and CDR2 sequences are SGHTA and FQGNSA. The CDR3, as DNA: TGTGCCAGCAGCCGGGACAGGGCTTACGAGCAGTACTTC. Protein product: CASSRDRAYEQYF.

The chain combines TRBV4-1 with TRBJ2-3; D is perhaps TRBD1 (5 bases). The CDR3 runs to 14 residues. The V and J ends lost 3 bases and 5 bases respectively, with 12 bases between them. Per the germline V gene, CDR1 is MGHRA and CDR2 is YSYEKL. CDR3 in DNA: TGCGCCAGCAGCCAGATAGACAGCTTAGATACGCAGTATTTT. Protein sequence: CASSQIDSLDTQYF.

The gene calls are TRBV30 and TRBJ1-5; D is undetermined. CDR1 is GTSNPN and CDR2 is SVGIG in the germline V gene (reference sequence). The V end lost 5 bases, the J end lost 4 bases, and 15 bases lay between the germline ends. This CDR3 is 14 amino acids long. The chain's CDR3 is CAWGRINGNQPQHF. DNA of the CDR3: TGTGCCTGGGGTAGGATAAATGGGAATCAGCCCCAGCATTTT.

The chain has TRBV5-1 and TRBJ1-4, with a possible D match to TRBD1 (5 bases). The CDR3 length is 16 residues. V dropped 4 bases and J dropped 7 bases, with 20 bases sitting between them. Germline values: CDR1 SGHRS, CDR2 YFSETQ. CDR3 region: CASSLGVRRTGEKLFF. Here the CDR3 DNA reads TGCGCCAGCAGCCTGGGAGTACGAAGAACAGGTGAAAAACTGTTTTTT.

The V call is TRBV29-1, the J call TRBJ2-7, with TRBD2 as a possible D gene (5 bases). V lost 4 bases and J 1 base, leaving 8 bases between the germline ends. The CDR3 has 12 residues. Germline assignment: CDR1 SQVTM and CDR2 ANQGSEA. The CDR3 nucleotides read TGCAGCGTTGGGACTGATTCCTACGAGCAGTACTTC. Protein sequence: CSVGTDSYEQYF.

The table lists this clone with a few counts. The chain is built from TRBV4-1 and TRBJ1-2; 7 bases map to TRBD1. J was trimmed by 8 bases and V by 2 bases; bases with no gene match: 11. In germline, CDR1 is MGHRA, CDR2 YSYEKL. The CDR3 extends over 15 amino acids. CDR3: CASSQSTGLNQGYTF. As DNA, the CDR3 is TGCGCCAGCAGCCAATCGACAGGGTTAAATCAAGGCTACACCTTC.

The rearrangement joins TRBV9 to TRBJ1-2; D is ambiguous. Trimming stripped 9 bases from V and 7 bases from J, with 25 bases between. The germline gives CDR1 SGDLS, CDR2 YYNGEE. The CDR3 is made up of 15 amino acids. CDR3 amino acids: CANRDLPPLTIGYTF. The CDR3 DNA follows: TGTGCCAACCGGGATCTCCCCCCTTTGACTATTGGCTACACCTTC.

The chain couples TRBV4-1 to TRBJ1-4, with a possible D match to TRBD1 (6 bases). Trimming took 0 bases from V and 9 from J, leaving 17 bases between them. This CDR3 comprises 16 residues. CDR1 and CDR2 (germline): MGHRA, YSYEKL. The CDR3, as DNA: TGCGCCAGCAGCCAAGAGCCAAGGGGGGGCTGGAAAAAACTGTTTTTT. It translates to CASSQEPRGGWKKLFF.

This clone was seen a handful of times. The CDR3 loop is CASSRPGPMNNEQFF. The DNA for the CDR3 is TGCGCCAGCAGCCGACCCGGGCCGATGAACAATGAGCAGTTCTTC. The V gene is TRBV4-1, the J gene TRBJ2-1; D ambiguous. The CDR3 length is 15 residues. V dropped 4 bases and J dropped 5 bases, with 15 bases sitting between them. CDR1 is MGHRA and CDR2 is YSYEKL in the germline V gene.

This chain joins TRBV4-1 and TRBJ2-1, with 12 nucleotides matching TRBD2. The ends lost 5 bases at V and 4 bases at J; junction bases unmatched: 6. The CDR3 consists of 16 residues. Germline V lookup: CDR1 MGHRA, CDR2 YSYEKL. CDR3 in amino acids: CASSSRTSGVYNEQFF. The CDR3 DNA reads as TGCGCCAGCAGCTCCCGGACTAGCGGGGTTTACAATGAGCAGTTCTTC.

This chain connects TRBV9 to TRBJ2-1; D is unresolved. The CDR3 runs to 14 residues. V gave up 0 bases and J gave up 5 bases, with 9 bases separating them. In germline, CDR1 is SGDLS, CDR2 YYNGEE. The CDR3 DNA follows: TGTGCCAGCAGCGTAGCTTACCGGAACAATGAGCAGTTCTTC. This translates into CASSVAYRNNEQFF.

The chain is built from TRBV9 and TRBJ2-7; TRBD1 matches 9 bases. The V gene end was trimmed by 0 bases and the J gene end by 3 bases; junction bases not matched to a gene: 7. Germline loops: CDR1 SGDLS, CDR2 YYNGEE. The CDR3 totals 16 residues. The CDR3 coding sequence is TGTGCCAGCAGCGTAGGAAGGGGGACAGGGAGCTACGAGCAGTACTTC. Translated, it gives CASSVGRGTGSYEQYF.

V and J are TRBV10-1 and TRBJ2-1, with 9 nucleotides matching TRBD2. Germline V gene sequence: CDR1 WNHNN, CDR2 SYGVQD (reference sequence). The ends lost 6 bases at V and 8 bases at J; junction bases unmatched: 5. The CDR3 is made up of 13 amino acids. The CDR3 sequence is CASSGGRVDEQFF. The CDR3 DNA is TGCGCCAGCAGCGGCGGGAGGGTCGATGAGCAGTTCTTC.

This clone was observed once. This chain's CDR3 is CASSEIGGGSTEAFF. CDR3 nucleotides: TGTGCCAGCAGTGAAATAGGGGGAGGTTCCACTGAAGCTTTCTTT. This chain uses TRBV6-1 with TRBJ1-1; possible D gene TRBD1, 6 bases. V shed 2 bases and J shed 4 bases, with 14 bases lying between them. In germline, CDR1 is MNHNS, CDR2 SASEGT. CDR3 size: 15 residues.

The J gene is TRBJ1-2, the V gene TRBV29-1; D unclear. The CDR3 runs 13 residues. Trimming took off 0 bases at V and 4 bases at J, with 9 bases between the two ends. Germline CDR1 reads SQVTM; CDR2 reads ANQGSEA. The CDR3, as DNA: TGCAGCGTTGAAGATTCGGGGAGCTATGGCTACACCTTC. It translates to CSVEDSGSYGYTF.

The table lists this clone with a few counts. The chain joins TRBV6-1 to TRBJ1-2; 12 positions agree with TRBD1. The CDR3 runs 16 residues. With 0 bases clipped from V and 3 bases from J, the junction kept 2 bases outside the gene matches. Germline loops: CDR1 MNHNS, CDR2 SASEGT. CDR3 coding DNA: TGTGCCAGCAGTGAAGCGGGGACAGGGGGCTACTATGGCTACACCTTC. Protein sequence: CASSEAGTGGYYGYTF.

The rearrangement links TRBV5-1 to TRBJ2-7; 7 bases agree with TRBD1. Trimming took 4 bases from V and 6 from J; bases not matched to a gene: 7. The CDR3 is 13 amino acids. Germline lookup yields CDR1 SGHRS and CDR2 YFSETQ. CDR3 protein: CASSLGTVLEQYF. CDR3 bases: TGCGCCAGCAGCCTCGGGACAGTCCTCGAGCAGTACTTC. Full variable domain (missing parts from reference TRBV5-1 and TRBJ2-7): KAGVTQTPRYLIKTRGQQVTLSCSPISGHRSVSWYQQTPGQGLQFLFEYFSETQRNKGNFPGRFSGRQFSNSRSEMNVSTLELGDSALYLCASSLGTVLEQYFGPGTRLTVT.

The J gene is TRBJ1-2, the V gene TRBV5-1, with a weak D call TRBD1 (5 bases). The length of the CDR3 is 14 residues. With 5 bases removed from V and 4 bases from J, the gap between germline ends came to 15 bases. Germline V gene lookup returns CDR1 SGHRS and CDR2 YFSETQ. The CDR3 DNA sequence: TGCGCCAGCAGGGACGAGAGGGACGGCTATGGCTACACCTTC. This encodes CASRDERDGYGYTF.

The chain couples TRBV19 to TRBJ1-5, with D hard to call. CDR3 length equals 18 residues. CDR1 and CDR2 from the germline V gene are LNHDA and SQIVND (reference sequence). The V end was cut by 5 bases, the J end by 0 bases, with 20 bases between. The CDR3 coding sequence is TGTGCCAGTAGTTCCAGACCAGCCCAGTGGGATAGCAATCAGCCCCAGCATTTT. Encoded protein: CASSSRPAQWDSNQPQHF.

This clone occurred a few times. Here the CDR3 reads CAISEDRALYGYTF. CDR3 sequence (DNA): TGTGCCATCAGTGAAGACAGGGCGCTCTATGGCTACACCTTC. The V and J genes are TRBV10-3 and TRBJ1-2; 7 bases fit TRBD1. This CDR3 spans 14 amino acids. The germline V gene encodes CDR1 ENHRY and CDR2 SYGVKD. Trimming at V came to 3 bases and at J to 4 bases, leaving 5 bases not matched to a gene.

The gene calls are TRBV6-5 and TRBJ2-2; D may be TRBD2 (5 bases). This CDR3 has 15 residues. The ends were cut back, 4 bases at V and 3 bases at J, with 12 bases in the middle. Germline loops: CDR1 MNHEY, CDR2 SVGAGI. The CDR3 protein is CASSFSLGDTGELFF. In nucleotides, the CDR3 is TGTGCCAGCAGTTTCTCCCTGGGAGACACCGGGGAGCTGTTTTTT.

The rearrangement joins TRBV18 to TRBJ1-3; unclear D gene. Looked up from germline, CDR1 is KGHSH and CDR2 is LQKENI. The CDR3 contains 17 residues. V lost 1 base, J lost 1 base, and 14 bases lay in between. The CDR3 DNA follows: TGTGCCAGCTCACCACAGGAAAGTTTCACATCTGGAAACACCATATATTTT. Translating it yields CASSPQESFTSGNTIYF. Based on the CDR3 plus reference TRBV18 and TRBJ1-3, the full variable domain is NAGVMQNPRHLVRRRGQEARLRCSPMKGHSHVYWYRQLPEEGLKFMVYLQKENIIDESGMPKERFSAEFPKEGPSILRIQQVVRGDSAAYFCASSPQESFTSGNTIYFGEGSWLTVV.

This clone showed up just once. This sequence joins TRBV6-1 and TRBJ2-3; D remains ambiguous. Germline loops: CDR1 MNHNS, CDR2 SASEGT. Trimming took 6 bases from V and 5 from J, leaving 15 bases between them. This CDR3 comprises 14 residues. Here the CDR3 DNA reads TGTGCCAGCAGAGACCCTGGAATGGTAGATACGCAGTATTTT. It is translated as CASRDPGMVDTQYF.

This clone has a single count. This chain connects TRBV9 to TRBJ2-1; 11 nucleotides agree with TRBD1. Unmatched junction bases numbered 9, after V lost 3 bases and J lost 10 bases. The CDR3 is 15 residues long. Per the germline V gene, CDR1 is SGDLS and CDR2 is YYNGEE. CDR3 in amino acids: CASSGRDRGGVEQFF. CDR3 in DNA: TGTGCCAGCAGCGGCCGGGACAGGGGGGGAGTGGAGCAGTTCTTC. Looking up the rest from reference TRBV9 and TRBJ2-1 gives the full variable domain: DSGVTQTPKHLITATGQRVTLRCSPRSGDLSVYWYQQSLDQGLQFLIQYYNGEERAKGNILERFSAQQFPDLHSELNLSSLELGDSALYFCASSGRDRGGVEQFFGPGTRLTVL.